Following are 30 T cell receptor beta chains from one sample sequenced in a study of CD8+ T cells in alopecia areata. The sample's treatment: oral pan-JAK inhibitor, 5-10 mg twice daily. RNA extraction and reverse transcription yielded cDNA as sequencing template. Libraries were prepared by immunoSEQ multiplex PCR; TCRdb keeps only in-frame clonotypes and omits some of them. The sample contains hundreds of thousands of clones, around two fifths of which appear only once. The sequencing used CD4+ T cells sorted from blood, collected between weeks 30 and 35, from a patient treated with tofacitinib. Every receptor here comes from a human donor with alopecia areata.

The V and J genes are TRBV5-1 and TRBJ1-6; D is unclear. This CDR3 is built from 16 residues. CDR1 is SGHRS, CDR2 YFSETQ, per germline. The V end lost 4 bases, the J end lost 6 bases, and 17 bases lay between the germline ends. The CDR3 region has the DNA TGCGCCAGCAGCCCCCGGCCGGAGGCCGGTAATTCACCCCTCCACTTT. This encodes CASSPRPEAGNSPLHF.

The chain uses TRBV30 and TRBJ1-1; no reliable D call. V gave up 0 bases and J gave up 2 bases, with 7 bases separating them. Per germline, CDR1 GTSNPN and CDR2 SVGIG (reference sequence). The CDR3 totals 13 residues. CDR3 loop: CAWSVRYNTEAFF. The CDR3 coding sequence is TGTGCCTGGAGTGTGCGGTATAACACTGAAGCTTTCTTT.

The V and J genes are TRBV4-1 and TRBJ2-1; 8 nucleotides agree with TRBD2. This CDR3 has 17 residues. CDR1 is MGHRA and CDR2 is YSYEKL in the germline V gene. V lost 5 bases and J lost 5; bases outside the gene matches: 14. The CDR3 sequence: CASSAQRLAGKDNEQFF. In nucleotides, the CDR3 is TGCGCCAGCAGCGCCCAGAGGTTAGCGGGGAAAGACAATGAGCAGTTCTTC.

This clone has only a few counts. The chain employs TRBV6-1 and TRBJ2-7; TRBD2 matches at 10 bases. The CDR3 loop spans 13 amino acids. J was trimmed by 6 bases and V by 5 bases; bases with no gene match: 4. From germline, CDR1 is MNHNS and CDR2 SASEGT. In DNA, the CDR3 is TGTGCCAGCAGTAGGCTAGCGGGAGTCGAGCAGTACTTC. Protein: CASSRLAGVEQYF.

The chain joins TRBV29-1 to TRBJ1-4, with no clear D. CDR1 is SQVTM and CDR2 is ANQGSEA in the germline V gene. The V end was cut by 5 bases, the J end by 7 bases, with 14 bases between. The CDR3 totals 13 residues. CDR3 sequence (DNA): TGCAGCGTTCCGGGGAGGGAGAGTGAAAAACTGTTTTTT. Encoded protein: CSVPGRESEKLFF.

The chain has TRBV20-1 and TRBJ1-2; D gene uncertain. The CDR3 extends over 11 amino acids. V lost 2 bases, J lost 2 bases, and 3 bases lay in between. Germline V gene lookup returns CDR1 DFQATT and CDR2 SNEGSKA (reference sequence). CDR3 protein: CSARLNYGYTF. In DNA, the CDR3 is TGCAGTGCTAGATTGAACTATGGCTACACCTTC.

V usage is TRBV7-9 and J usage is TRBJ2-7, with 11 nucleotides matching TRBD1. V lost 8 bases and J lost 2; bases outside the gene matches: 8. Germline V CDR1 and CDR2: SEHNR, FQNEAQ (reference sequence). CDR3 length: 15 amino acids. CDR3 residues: CASARPGQGAYEQYF. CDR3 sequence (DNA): TGTGCCAGCGCCCGACCGGGACAGGGGGCCTACGAGCAGTACTTC. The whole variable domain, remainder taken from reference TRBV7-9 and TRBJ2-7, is DTGVSQNPRHKITKRGQNVTFRCDPISEHNRLYWYRQTLGQGPEFLTYFQNEAQLEKSRLLSDRFSAERPKGSFSTLEIQRTEQGDSAMYLCASARPGQGAYEQYFGPGTRLTVT.

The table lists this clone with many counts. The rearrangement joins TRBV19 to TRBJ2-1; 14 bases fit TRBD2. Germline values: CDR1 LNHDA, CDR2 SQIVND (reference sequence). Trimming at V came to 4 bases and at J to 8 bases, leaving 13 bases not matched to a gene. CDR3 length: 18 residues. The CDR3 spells CASSTQGWTSGRLDEQFF. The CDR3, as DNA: TGTGCCAGTAGTACCCAGGGATGGACTAGCGGGAGGTTAGATGAGCAGTTCTTC. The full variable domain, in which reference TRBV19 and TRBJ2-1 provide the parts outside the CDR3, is DGGITQSPKYLFRKEGQNVTLSCEQNLNHDAMYWYRQDPGQGLRLIYYSQIVNDFQKGDIAEGYSVSREKKESFPLTVTSAQKNPTAFYLCASSTQGWTSGRLDEQFFGPGTRLTVL.

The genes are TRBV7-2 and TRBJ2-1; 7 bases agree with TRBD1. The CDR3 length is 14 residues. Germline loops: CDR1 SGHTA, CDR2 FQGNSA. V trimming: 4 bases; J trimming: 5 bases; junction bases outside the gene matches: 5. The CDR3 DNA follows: TGTGCCAGCAGCTCCGGGACAGTAAACAATGAGCAGTTCTTC. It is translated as CASSSGTVNNEQFF.

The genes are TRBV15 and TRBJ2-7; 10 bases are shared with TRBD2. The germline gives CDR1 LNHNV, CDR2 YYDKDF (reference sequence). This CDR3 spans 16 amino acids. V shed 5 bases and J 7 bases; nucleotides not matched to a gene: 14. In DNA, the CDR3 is TGTGCCACCAGCGGACAGACTCTAGCGGGAGATGGGGAGCAGTACTTC. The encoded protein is CATSGQTLAGDGEQYF.

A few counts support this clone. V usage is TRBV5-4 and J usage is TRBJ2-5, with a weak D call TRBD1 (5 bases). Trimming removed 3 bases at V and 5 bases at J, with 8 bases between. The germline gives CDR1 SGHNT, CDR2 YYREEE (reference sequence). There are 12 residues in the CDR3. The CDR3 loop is CASSSPGETQYF. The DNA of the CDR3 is TGTGCCAGCAGCTCCCCAGGGGAGACCCAGTACTTC.

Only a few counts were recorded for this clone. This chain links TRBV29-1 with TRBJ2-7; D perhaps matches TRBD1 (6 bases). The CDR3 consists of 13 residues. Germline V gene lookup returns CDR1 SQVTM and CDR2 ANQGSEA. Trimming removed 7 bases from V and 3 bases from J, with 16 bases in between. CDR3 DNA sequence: TGCAGCGCCGGGACAAGGCTCGGCTACGAGCAGTACTTC. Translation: CSAGTRLGYEQYF.

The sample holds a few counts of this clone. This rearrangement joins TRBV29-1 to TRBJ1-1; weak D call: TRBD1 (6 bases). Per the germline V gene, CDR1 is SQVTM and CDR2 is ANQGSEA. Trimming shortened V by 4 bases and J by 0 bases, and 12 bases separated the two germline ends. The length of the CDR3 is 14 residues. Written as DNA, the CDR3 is TGCAGCGTTGGTGCCGGGACACTGAACACTGAAGCTTTCTTT. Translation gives CSVGAGTLNTEAFF.

The CDR3 DNA sequence: TGTGCCAGCAGCCGGGGACAGGGTTGGGGTGAGTTCTTC. It specifies CASSRGQGWGEFF. The V and J genes are TRBV14 and TRBJ2-1, with TRBD1 matching 9 bases. Germline V gene lookup returns CDR1 SGHDN and CDR2 FVKESK. The CDR3 extends over 13 amino acids. V lost 4 bases and J lost 14; bases outside the gene matches: 9.

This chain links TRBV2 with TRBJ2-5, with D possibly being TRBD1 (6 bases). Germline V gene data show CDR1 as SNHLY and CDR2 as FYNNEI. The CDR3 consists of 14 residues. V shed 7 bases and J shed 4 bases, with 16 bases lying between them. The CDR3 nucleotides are TGTGCCAGCATCAGGACCCAGGGGTTAGAGACCCAGTACTTC. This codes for CASIRTQGLETQYF.

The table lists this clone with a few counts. The CDR3 DNA reads as TGCGCCAGCAGCCACCGCTCAGGGGGGCTTTCCTACAATGAGCAGTTCTTC. Translation: CASSHRSGGLSYNEQFF. The J gene is TRBJ2-1, the V gene TRBV4-1; possible D gene TRBD1, 7 bases. CDR3 length equals 17 residues. Germline V lookup: CDR1 MGHRA, CDR2 YSYEKL. The V and J ends lost 3 bases and 1 base respectively, with 16 bases between them.

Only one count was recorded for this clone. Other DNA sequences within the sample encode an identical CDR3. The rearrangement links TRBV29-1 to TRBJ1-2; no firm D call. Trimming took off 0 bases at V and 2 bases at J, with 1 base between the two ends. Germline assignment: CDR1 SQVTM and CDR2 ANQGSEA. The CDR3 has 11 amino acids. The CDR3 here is CSVEENYGYTF. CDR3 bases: TGCAGCGTTGAAGAGAACTATGGCTACACCTTC.

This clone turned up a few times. CDR3 in DNA: TGTGCCTGGGACAGGGGGCCGGATCAGCCCCAGCATTTT. Its translation is CAWDRGPDQPQHF. V is TRBV30 and J is TRBJ1-5; 10 bases are shared with TRBD1. The CDR3 consists of 13 residues. With V trimmed by 5 bases and J by 5 bases, 3 bases remained unmatched. CDR1 is GTSNPN and CDR2 is SVGIG in the germline V gene (reference sequence).

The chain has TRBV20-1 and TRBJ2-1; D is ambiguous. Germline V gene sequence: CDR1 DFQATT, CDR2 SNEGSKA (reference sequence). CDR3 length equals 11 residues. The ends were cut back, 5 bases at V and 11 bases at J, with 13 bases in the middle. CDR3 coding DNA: TGCAGTGCTCAGGACCTCCGACAGCAGTTCTTC. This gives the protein CSAQDLRQQFF.

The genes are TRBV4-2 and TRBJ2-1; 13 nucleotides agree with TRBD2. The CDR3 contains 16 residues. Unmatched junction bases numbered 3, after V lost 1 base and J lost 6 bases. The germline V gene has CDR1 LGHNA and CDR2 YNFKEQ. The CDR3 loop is CASSQAGTSGTNEQFF. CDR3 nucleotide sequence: TGTGCCAGCAGCCAAGCCGGGACTAGCGGGACCAATGAGCAGTTCTTC.

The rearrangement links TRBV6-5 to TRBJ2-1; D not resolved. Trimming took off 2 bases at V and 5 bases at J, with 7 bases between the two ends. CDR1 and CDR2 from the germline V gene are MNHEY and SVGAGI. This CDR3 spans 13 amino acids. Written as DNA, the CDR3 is TGTGCCAGCAGTTACGATAGGAACAATGAGCAGTTCTTC. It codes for CASSYDRNNEQFF.

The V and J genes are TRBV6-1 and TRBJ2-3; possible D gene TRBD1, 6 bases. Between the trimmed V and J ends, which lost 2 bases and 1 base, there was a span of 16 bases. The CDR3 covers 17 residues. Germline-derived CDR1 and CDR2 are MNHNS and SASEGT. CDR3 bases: TGTGCCAGCAGTGAAAACTTGGGTGGGGGCCGCACAGATACGCAGTATTTT. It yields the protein CASSENLGGGRTDTQYF.

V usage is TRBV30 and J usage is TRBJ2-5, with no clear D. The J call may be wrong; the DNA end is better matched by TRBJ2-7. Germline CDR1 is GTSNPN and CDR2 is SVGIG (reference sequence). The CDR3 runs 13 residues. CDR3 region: CAWRPASSYEQYF. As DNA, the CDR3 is TGTGCCTGGAGGCCAGCAAGCTCCTACGAGCAGTACTTC.

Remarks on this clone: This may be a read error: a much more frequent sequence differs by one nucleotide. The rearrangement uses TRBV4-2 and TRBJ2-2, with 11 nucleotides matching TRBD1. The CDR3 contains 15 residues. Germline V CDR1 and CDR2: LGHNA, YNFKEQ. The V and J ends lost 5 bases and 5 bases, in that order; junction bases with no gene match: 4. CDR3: CASSSRDRGTGELFF. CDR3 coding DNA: TGTGCCAGCAGCTCCCGGGACAGGGGGACCGGGGAGCTGTTTTTT.

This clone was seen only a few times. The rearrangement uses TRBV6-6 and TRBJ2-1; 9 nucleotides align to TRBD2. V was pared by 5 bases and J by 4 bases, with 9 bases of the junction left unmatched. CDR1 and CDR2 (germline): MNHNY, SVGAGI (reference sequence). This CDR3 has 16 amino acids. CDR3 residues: CASSTLSAGGYNEQFF. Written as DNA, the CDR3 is TGTGCCAGCAGTACCCTCTCGGCGGGAGGGTACAATGAGCAGTTCTTC.

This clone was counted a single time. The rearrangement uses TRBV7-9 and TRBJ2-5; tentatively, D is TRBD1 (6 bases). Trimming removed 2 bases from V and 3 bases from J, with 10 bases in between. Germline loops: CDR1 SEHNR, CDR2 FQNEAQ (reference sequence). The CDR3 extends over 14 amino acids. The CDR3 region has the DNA TGTGCCAGCAGCTTAAGGGGGAATAAAGAGACCCAGTACTTC. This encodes CASSLRGNKETQYF.

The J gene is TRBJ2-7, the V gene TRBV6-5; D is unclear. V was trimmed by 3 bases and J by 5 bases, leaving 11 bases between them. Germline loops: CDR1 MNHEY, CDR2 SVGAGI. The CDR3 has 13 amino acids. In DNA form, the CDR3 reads TGTGCCAGCAGTTATAAAGGGAAGAACGAGCAGTACTTC. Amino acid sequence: CASSYKGKNEQYF.

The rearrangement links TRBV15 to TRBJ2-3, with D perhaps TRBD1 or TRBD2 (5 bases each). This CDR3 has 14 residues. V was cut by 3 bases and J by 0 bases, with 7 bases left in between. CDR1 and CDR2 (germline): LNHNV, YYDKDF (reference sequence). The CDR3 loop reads CATSRGVSTDTQYF. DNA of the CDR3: TGTGCCACCAGCAGGGGGGTTAGCACAGATACGCAGTATTTT.

CDR3: CAWSVWHQETQYF. Here the CDR3 DNA reads TGTGCCTGGAGTGTATGGCATCAAGAGACCCAGTACTTC. V usage is TRBV30 and J usage is TRBJ2-5; D is ambiguous. CDR1 is GTSNPN, CDR2 SVGIG, per germline (reference sequence). This CDR3 has 13 residues. V lost 0 bases and J 2 bases, leaving 7 bases between the germline ends.

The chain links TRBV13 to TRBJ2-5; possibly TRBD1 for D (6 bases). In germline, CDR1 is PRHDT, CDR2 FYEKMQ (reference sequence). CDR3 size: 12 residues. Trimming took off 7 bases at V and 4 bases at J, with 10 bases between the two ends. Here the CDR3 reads CASTGRGETQYF. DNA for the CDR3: TGTGCCAGCACGGGCAGGGGAGAGACCCAGTACTTC.